This T cell receptor (beta chain) derives from a study of T cell responses to AZD1222 COVID-19 vaccine. Study-wide results and limits: Increased Spike-specific TCR breadth and depth were observed after two AZD1222 doses. The donor group comprised mostly white British people and more females; the analysis possibly underestimated clonal diversity. Along spike, vaccine-associated CD4 TCRs were found throughout, with dominance at 160-218 and 743-854.

This clone was observed once. No antigen is known for it. Looked up from germline, CDR1 is MNHEY and CDR2 is SMNVEV (reference sequence). CDR3 size: 16 residues. With 3 bases removed from V and 0 bases from J, the gap between germline ends came to 11 bases. Sequenced by immunoSEQ multiplex PCR; TCRdb stores in-frame clones only, minus some. Among 84,000 or so clones listed, approximately 89% were seen once. The TCR sequence derives from an adult in good health. The chain links TRBV27 to TRBJ2-2, with unresolved D. Sequencing used peripheral blood, obtained on day 0 of MenACWY control vaccination. CDR3 nucleotides: TGTGCCAGCAGTTTTCTTGGATTCGCGAACACCGGGGAGCTGTTTTTT. Translating it yields CASSFLGFANTGELFF.